The present T cell receptor (beta chain) was sequenced within a study of human T cells and chemical hapten exposure. Single cDNA molecules in the library carried unique molecular identifiers attached during preparation. TCRdb reprocessed the RACE reads via MiXCR and lists one record per CDR3 protein. The sample lists about 360,000 distinct CDR3 sequences; around 5% were seen once. Overall study results and limits: While controls formed fewer of them, expanded TCRs formed significantly more large CDR3 similarity clusters. After DPC sensitization, TCRs above 1 in 1000 frequency showed no change.

Noted time point: patch test 1, 2 weeks after DPC sensitization. The treatment here: therapeutic diphenylcyclopropenone sensitization with weekly scalp DPC. The study extracted total RNA from unfractionated whole blood. At least ten counts were recorded for this clonotype. Its target is unknown. V lost 2 bases, J lost 6 bases, and 15 bases lay in between. Germline CDR1 reads MNHEY; CDR2 reads SMNVEV (reference sequence). The CDR3 is 15 residues long. The TCR sequence derives from a woman between 50 and 59 years old with alopecia areata. Some clones in this sample may be carry-over from other donors' samples. The starting material was whole blood, obtained in connection with sensitization to the hapten diphenylcyclopropenone (DPC). V usage is TRBV27 and J usage is TRBJ2-3; D gene uncertain. The CDR3 region is CASSLIPGRRDTQYF. Here the CDR3 DNA reads TGTGCCAGCAGTTTAATCCCGGGCCGAAGGGATACGCAGTATTTT.